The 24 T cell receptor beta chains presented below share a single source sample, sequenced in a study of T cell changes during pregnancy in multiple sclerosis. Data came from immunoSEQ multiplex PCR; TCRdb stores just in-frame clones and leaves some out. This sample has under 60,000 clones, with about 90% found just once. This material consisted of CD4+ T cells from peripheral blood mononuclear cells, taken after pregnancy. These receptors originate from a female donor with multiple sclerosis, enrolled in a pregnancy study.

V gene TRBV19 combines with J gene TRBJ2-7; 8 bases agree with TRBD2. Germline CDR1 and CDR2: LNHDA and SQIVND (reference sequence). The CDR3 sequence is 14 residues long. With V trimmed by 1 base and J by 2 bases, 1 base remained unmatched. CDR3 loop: CASSIGGGTYEQYF. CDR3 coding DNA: TGTGCCAGTAGTATAGGCGGGGGGACCTACGAGCAGTACTTC.

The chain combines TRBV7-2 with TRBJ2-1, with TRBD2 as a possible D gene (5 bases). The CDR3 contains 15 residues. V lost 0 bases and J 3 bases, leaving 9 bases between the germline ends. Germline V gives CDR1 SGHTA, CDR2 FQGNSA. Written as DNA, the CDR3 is TGTGCCAGCAGCTTAGCGAAACTAGACTACAATGAGCAGTTCTTC. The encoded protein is CASSLAKLDYNEQFF.

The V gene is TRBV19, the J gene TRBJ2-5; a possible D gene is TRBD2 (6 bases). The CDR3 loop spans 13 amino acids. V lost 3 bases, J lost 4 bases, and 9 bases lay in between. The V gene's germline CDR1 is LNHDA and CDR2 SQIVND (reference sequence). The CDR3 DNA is TGTGCCAGTAGTATCCAGGGAGGAGAGACCCAGTACTTC. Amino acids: CASSIQGGETQYF.

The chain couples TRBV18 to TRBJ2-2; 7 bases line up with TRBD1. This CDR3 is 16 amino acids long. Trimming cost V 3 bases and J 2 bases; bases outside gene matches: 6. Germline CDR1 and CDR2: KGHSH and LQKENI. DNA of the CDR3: TGTGCCAGCTCACCCCGAGGGACAGATAACACCGGGGAGCTGTTTTTT. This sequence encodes CASSPRGTDNTGELFF.

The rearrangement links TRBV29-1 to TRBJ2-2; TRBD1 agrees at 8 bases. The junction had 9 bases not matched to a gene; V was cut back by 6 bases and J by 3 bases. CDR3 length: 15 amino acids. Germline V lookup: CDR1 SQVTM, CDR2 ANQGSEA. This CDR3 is CSVPGQGPDTGELFF. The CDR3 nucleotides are TGCAGCGTCCCAGGACAGGGACCCGACACCGGGGAGCTGTTTTTT.

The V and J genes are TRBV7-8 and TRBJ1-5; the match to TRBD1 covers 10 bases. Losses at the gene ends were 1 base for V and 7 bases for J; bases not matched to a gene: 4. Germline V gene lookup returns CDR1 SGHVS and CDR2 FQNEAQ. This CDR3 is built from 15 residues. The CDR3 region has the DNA TGTGCCAGCAGCTTAGGACAGGGGGCAAGGCAGCCCCAGCATTTT. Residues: CASSLGQGARQPQHF.

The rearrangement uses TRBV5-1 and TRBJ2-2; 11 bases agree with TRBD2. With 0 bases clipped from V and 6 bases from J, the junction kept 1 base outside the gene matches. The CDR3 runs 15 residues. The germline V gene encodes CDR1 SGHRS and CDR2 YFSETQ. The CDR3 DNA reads TGCGCCAGCAGCTTGGTAGCGGGAGGGCCCGGGGAGCTGTTTTTT. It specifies CASSLVAGGPGELFF. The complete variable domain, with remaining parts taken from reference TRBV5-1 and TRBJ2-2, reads KAGVTQTPRYLIKTRGQQVTLSCSPISGHRSVSWYQQTPGQGLQFLFEYFSETQRNKGNFPGRFSGRQFSNSRSEMNVSTLELGDSALYLCASSLVAGGPGELFFGEGSRLTVL.

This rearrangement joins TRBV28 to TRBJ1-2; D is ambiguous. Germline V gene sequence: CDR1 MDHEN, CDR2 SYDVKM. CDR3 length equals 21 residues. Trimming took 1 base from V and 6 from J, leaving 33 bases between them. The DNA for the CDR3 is TGTGCCAGCAGTTTATTTTGGCCCGATAGCGAGTTTTCTCGGTCTTGGAATGGCTACACCTTC. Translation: CASSLFWPDSEFSRSWNGYTF.

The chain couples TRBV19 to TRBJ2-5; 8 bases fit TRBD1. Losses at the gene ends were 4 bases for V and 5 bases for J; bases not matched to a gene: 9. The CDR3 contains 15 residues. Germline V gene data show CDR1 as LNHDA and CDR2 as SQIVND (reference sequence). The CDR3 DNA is TGTGCCAGTAGTACAAATCAGGGGGCACGGGAGACCCAGTACTTC. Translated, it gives CASSTNQGARETQYF.

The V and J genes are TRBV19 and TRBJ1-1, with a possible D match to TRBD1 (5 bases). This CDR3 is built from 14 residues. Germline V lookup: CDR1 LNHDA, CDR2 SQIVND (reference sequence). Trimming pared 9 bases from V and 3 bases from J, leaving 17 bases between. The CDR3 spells CASTGVTVYTEAFF. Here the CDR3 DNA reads TGTGCCAGCACGGGGGTTACGGTTTACACTGAAGCTTTCTTT.

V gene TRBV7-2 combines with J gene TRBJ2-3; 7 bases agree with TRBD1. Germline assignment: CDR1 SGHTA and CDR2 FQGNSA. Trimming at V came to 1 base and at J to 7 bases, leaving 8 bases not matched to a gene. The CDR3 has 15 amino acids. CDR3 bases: TGTGCCAGCAGCTTAGGAGGGGGCGGAGGTAATACGCAGTATTTT. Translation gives CASSLGGGGGNTQYF.

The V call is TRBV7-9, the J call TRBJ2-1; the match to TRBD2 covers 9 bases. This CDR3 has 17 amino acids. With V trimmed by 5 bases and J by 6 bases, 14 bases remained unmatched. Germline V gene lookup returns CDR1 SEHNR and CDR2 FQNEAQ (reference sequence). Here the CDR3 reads CASSPIEIAGVLNEQFF. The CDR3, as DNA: TGTGCCAGCAGCCCGATAGAGATAGCGGGAGTTCTCAATGAGCAGTTCTTC.

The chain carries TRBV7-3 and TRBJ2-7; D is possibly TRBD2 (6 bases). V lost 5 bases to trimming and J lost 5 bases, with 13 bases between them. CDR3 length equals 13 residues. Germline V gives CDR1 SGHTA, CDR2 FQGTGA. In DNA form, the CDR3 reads TGTGCCAGCAGCCCTACGGGGGTGGACGAGCAGTACTTC. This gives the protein CASSPTGVDEQYF. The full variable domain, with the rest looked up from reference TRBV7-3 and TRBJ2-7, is GAGVSQTPSNKVTEKGKYVELRCDPISGHTALYWYRQSLGQGPEFLIYFQGTGAADDSGLPNDRFFAVRPEGSVSTLKIQRTERGDSAVYLCASSPTGVDEQYFGPGTRLTVT.

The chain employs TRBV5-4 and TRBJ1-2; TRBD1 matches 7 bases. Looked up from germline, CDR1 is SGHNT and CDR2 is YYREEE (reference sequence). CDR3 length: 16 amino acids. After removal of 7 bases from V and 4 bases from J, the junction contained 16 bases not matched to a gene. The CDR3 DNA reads TGTGCCAGCCGACGTGGGGACAGCCCAACGGGCTATGGCTACACCTTC. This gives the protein CASRRGDSPTGYGYTF.

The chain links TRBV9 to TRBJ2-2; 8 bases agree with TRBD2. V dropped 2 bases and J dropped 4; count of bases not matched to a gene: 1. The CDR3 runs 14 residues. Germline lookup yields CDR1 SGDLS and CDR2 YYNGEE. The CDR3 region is CASSVSGTTGELFF. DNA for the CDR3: TGTGCCAGCAGCGTTAGCGGGACCACCGGGGAGCTGTTTTTT. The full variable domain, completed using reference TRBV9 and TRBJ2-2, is DSGVTQTPKHLITATGQRVTLRCSPRSGDLSVYWYQQSLDQGLQFLIQYYNGEERAKGNILERFSAQQFPDLHSELNLSSLELGDSALYFCASSVSGTTGELFFGEGSRLTVL.

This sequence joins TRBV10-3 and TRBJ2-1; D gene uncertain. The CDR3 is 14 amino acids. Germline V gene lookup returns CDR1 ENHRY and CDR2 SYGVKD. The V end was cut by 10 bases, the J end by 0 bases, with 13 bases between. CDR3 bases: TGTGCCACTACAGAACTTTACTCCTACAATGAGCAGTTCTTC. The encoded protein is CATTELYSYNEQFF.

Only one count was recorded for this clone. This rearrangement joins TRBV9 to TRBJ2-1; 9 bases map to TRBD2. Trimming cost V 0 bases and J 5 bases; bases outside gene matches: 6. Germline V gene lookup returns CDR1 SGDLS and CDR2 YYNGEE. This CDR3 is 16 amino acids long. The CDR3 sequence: CASSVDIAGVNNEQFF. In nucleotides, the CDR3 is TGTGCCAGCAGCGTAGATATAGCGGGAGTCAACAATGAGCAGTTCTTC.

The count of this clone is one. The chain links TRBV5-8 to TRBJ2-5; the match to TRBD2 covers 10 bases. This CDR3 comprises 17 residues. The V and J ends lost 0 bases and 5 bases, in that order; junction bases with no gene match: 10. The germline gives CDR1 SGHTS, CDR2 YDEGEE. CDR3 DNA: TGTGCCAGCAGCTTGGCTAGGGTAGCGGGAGGATATGAGACCCAGTACTTC. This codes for CASSLARVAGGYETQYF.

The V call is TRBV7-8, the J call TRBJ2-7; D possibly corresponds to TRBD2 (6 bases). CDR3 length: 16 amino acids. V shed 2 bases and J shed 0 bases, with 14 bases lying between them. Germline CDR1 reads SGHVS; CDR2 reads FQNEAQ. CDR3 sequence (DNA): TGTGCCAGCAGCTTATTTTACCGGACTAACTCCTACGAGCAGTACTTC. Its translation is CASSLFYRTNSYEQYF.

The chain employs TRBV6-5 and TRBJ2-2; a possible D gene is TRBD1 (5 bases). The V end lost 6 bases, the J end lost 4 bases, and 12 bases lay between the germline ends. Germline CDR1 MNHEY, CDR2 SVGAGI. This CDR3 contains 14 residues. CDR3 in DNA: TGTGCCAGCAGCTCCGGTGGGGCCACCGGGGAGCTGTTTTTT. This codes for CASSSGGATGELFF.

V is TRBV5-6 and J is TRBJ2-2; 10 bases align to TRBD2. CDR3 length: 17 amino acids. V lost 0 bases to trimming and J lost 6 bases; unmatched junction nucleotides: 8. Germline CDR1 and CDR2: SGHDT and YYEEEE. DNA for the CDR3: TGTGCCAGCAGCTTGGACAGGCTAGCGGGAGTGTCCGGGGAGCTGTTTTTT. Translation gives CASSLDRLAGVSGELFF.

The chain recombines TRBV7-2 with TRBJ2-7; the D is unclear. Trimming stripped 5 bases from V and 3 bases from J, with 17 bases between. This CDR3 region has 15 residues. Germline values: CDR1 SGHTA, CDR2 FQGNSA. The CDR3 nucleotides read TGTGCCAGCAGCCTCGGGTCTAGTCGGGTCTACGAGCAGTACTTC. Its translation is CASSLGSSRVYEQYF.

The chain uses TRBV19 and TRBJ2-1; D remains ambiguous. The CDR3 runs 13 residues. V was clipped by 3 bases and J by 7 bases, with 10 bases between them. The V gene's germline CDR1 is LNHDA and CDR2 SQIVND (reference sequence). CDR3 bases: TGTGCCAGTAGTATGACCTTCGGGAATGAGCAGTTCTTC. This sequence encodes CASSMTFGNEQFF. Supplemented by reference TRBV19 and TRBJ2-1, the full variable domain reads DGGITQSPKYLFRKEGQNVTLSCEQNLNHDAMYWYRQDPGQGLRLIYYSQIVNDFQKGDIAEGYSVSREKKESFPLTVTSAQKNPTAFYLCASSMTFGNEQFFGPGTRLTVL.

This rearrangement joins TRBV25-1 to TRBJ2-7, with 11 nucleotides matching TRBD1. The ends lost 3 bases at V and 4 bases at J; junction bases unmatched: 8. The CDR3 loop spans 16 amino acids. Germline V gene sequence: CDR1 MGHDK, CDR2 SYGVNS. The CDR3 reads CASSEQPGQGGYEQYF. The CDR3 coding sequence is TGTGCCAGCAGTGAGCAGCCGGGACAGGGGGGGTACGAGCAGTACTTC.